The rows below give T cell receptor beta chains drawn from one sample of a study of T cells after yellow fever vaccination. MiXCR was run by TCRdb on the 5' RACE reads, yielding one entry per CDR3 protein. The sample has some 63,000 distinct CDR3 sequences, 6% to 7.5% seen once; the top ten hold 36%. The sequencing used CD8+ T cells sorted from PBMCs, collected 15 days after the yellow fever booster vaccination. These receptors came from a man aged 25-40 years who received the YFV17D yellow fever vaccine. Both conserved end residues are part of each CDR3. Each record gives: CDR3 protein, CDR3 DNA, clone size, D gene, J gene, V gene. The D gene is left open where the match is weak. The size field is filled for only some rows; it gives once, few, many or a size class.

cdr3_aa: CSARDGGRENSPLHF
cdr3_nt: TGCAGTGCTCGCGACGGGGGCAGAGAAAATTCACCCCTCCACTTT
clone_size: many
d_call: .
j_call: TRBJ1-6
v_call: TRBV20-1

cdr3_aa: CASRQGQGLDTQYF
cdr3_nt: TGCGCCAGCAGGCAGGGACAGGGCCTAGATACGCAGTATTTT
clone_size: many
d_call: TRBD1
j_call: TRBJ2-3
v_call: TRBV5-1

cdr3_aa: CASRGASYEQYF
cdr3_nt: TGTGCCAGCCGGGGGGCCTCCTACGAGCAGTACTTC
clone_size: many
d_call: .
j_call: TRBJ2-7
v_call: TRBV14

cdr3_aa: CASSLGASGWTYEQYF
cdr3_nt: TGTGCCAGCAGCTTAGGGGCTAGCGGGTGGACCTACGAGCAGTACTTC
clone_size: few
d_call: TRBD2
j_call: TRBJ2-7
v_call: TRBV7-2

cdr3_aa: CSAAPGGGVYEQYF
cdr3_nt: TGCAGCGCGGCCCCCGGGGGCGGAGTGTACGAGCAGTACTTC
clone_size: once
d_call: .
j_call: TRBJ2-7
v_call: TRBV29-1

cdr3_aa: CASSERSYNEQFF
cdr3_nt: TGTGCCAGTTCCGAGAGGAGCTACAATGAGCAGTTCTTC
clone_size: many
d_call: .
j_call: TRBJ2-1
v_call: TRBV19

cdr3_aa: CASSTRGLTEAFF
cdr3_nt: TGTGCCAGCAGCACCCGGGGGCTCACTGAAGCTTTCTTT
clone_size: many
d_call: .
j_call: TRBJ1-1
v_call: TRBV5-8

cdr3_aa: CASSFMGQGPYEQYF
cdr3_nt: TGTGCCAGCAGCTTTATGGGACAGGGTCCCTACGAGCAGTACTTC
clone_size: many
d_call: TRBD1
j_call: TRBJ2-7
v_call: TRBV7-6

cdr3_aa: CASSRPAGRGETQYF
cdr3_nt: TGTGCCAGCAGCAGACCTGCGGGAAGAGGAGAGACCCAGTACTTC
clone_size: many
d_call: .
j_call: TRBJ2-5
v_call: TRBV7-9

cdr3_aa: CASSFGASNQETQYF
cdr3_nt: TGTGCCAGCAGCTTCGGAGCTTCAAACCAAGAGACCCAGTACTTC
clone_size: .
d_call: .
j_call: TRBJ2-5
v_call: TRBV7-8

cdr3_aa: CSVPPAERRNYNEQFF
cdr3_nt: TGCAGCGTCCCTCCCGCGGAGCGGAGAAACTACAATGAGCAGTTCTTC
clone_size: many
d_call: .
j_call: TRBJ2-1
v_call: TRBV29-1

cdr3_aa: CASSRARYEQYF
cdr3_nt: TGTGCCAGCAGCCGCGCGCGCTACGAGCAGTACTTC
clone_size: many
d_call: .
j_call: TRBJ2-7
v_call: TRBV14

cdr3_aa: CSARQGRTDTQYF
cdr3_nt: TGCAGTGCCCGACAGGGTCGGACAGATACGCAGTATTTT
clone_size: many
d_call: TRBD1
j_call: TRBJ2-3
v_call: TRBV20-1

cdr3_aa: CSARDLRAANYNEKLFF
cdr3_nt: TGCAGTGCTAGAGATCTGAGGGCAGCAAACTATAATGAAAAACTGTTTTTT
clone_size: few
d_call: .
j_call: TRBJ1-4
v_call: TRBV20-1

cdr3_aa: CSVEEAGQGAMYEQYF
cdr3_nt: TGCAGCGTTGAAGAAGCTGGACAGGGGGCAATGTACGAGCAGTACTTC
clone_size: few
d_call: TRBD1
j_call: TRBJ2-7
v_call: TRBV29-1

cdr3_aa: CASSRLAGDYEQYF
cdr3_nt: TGCGCCAGCAGCAGACTAGCGGGAGACTACGAGCAGTACTTC
clone_size: many
d_call: TRBD2
j_call: TRBJ2-7
v_call: TRBV5-1

cdr3_aa: CASSLYRLAGADTQYF
cdr3_nt: TGTGCCAGCAGCTTATATAGGCTAGCGGGAGCAGATACGCAGTATTTT
clone_size: many
d_call: TRBD2
j_call: TRBJ2-3
v_call: TRBV7-2